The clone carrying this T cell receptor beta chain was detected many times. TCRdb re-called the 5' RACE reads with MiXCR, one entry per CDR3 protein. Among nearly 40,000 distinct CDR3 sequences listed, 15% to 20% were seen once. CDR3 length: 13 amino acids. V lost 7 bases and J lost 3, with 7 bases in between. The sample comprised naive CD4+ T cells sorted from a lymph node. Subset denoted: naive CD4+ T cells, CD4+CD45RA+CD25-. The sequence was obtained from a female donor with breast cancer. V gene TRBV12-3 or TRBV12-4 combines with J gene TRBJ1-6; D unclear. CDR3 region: CASIENYNSPLHF. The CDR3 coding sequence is TGTGCCAGCATTGAGAACTATAATTCACCCCTCCACTTT.